The clone carrying this TCR beta chain was observed a handful of times. The V and J ends lost 8 bases and 3 bases respectively, with 15 bases between them. The CDR3 length is 14 residues. A second PCR of 7 to 11 cycles used a sample-barcoded 5' primer and a J-beta primer mix. MiXCR, applied by TCRdb to the 5' RACE reads, yields one record per CDR3 protein. Here the sample spans 1.5 million to 1.9 million distinct CDR3 sequences, 35% to 45% being singletons. This record belongs to a study of blood T cells in healthy people across ages. The gene calls are TRBV12-3 or TRBV12-4 and TRBJ2-3; weak D call: TRBD2 (6 bases). This clonotype was obtained from a woman between 18 and 30 years old in good health. Sequencing was done on a sample of blood. CDR3 amino acids: CASRRAELTDTQYF. CDR3 coding DNA: TGTGCCAGCCGGAGGGCCGAGCTAACAGATACGCAGTATTTT.